This TCR beta chain is from a study of T cell responses to AZD1222 COVID-19 vaccine. Study outcomes and limitations: Donors in the cohort were predominantly white British and more often female, and clonal diversity was possibly underestimated. The study identified only a handful of AZD1222 recipients as seropositive at baseline. There were repertoire samples only from the period after the peak T cell response.

To note about this clone: Its antigen is currently unknown.

Here immunoSEQ multiplex PCR was the method, and the copy in TCRdb shows in-frame clones only, minus some. The table lists 95,000 to 130,000 clones, around 94% of them singletons. Per germline, CDR1 MNHNY and CDR2 SVGAGI (reference sequence). The ends were cut back, 6 bases at V and 0 bases at J, with 12 bases in the middle. This CDR3 has 15 residues. Source: peripheral blood, taken 28 days after the second AZD1222 dose. The receptor's source is an adult who received the AZD1222 COVID-19 vaccine. The rearrangement uses TRBV6-6 and TRBJ1-3, with D unresolved. CDR3 DNA sequence: TGTGCCAGCAGCCGACCCGGTTCCTCTGGAAACACCATATATTTT. Its protein is CASSRPGSSGNTIYF.